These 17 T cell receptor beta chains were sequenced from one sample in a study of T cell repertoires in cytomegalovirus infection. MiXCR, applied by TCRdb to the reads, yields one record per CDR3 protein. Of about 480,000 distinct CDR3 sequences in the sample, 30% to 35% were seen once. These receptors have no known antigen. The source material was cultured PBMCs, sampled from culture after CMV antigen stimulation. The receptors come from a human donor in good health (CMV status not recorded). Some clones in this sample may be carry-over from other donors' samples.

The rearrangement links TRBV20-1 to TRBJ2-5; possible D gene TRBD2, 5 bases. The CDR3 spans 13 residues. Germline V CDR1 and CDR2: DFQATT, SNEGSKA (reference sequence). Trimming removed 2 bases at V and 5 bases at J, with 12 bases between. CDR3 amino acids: CSARPGVGETQYF. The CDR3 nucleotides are TGCAGTGCTAGACCCGGGGTTGGGGAGACCCAGTACTTC.

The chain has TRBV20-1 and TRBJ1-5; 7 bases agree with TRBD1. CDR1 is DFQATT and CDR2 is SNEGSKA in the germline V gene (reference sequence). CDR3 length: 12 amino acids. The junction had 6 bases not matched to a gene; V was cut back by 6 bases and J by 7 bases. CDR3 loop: CSATTGAQPQHF. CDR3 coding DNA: TGCAGTGCGACAACAGGGGCCCAGCCCCAGCATTTT.

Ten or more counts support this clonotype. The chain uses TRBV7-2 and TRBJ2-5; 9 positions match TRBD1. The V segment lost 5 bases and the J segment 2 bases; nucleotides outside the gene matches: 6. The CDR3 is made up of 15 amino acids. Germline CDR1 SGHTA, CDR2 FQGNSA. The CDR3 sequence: CASSDGTGHQETQYF. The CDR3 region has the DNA TGTGCCAGCAGCGATGGGACAGGGCATCAAGAGACCCAGTACTTC.

The DNA for the CDR3 is TGCGCCAGCAGCCAAGATTGGACTAGCGGGAACAATGAGCAGTTCTTC. Its protein product is CASSQDWTSGNNEQFF. The chain employs TRBV4-3 and TRBJ2-1; 12 bases line up with TRBD2. The V segment lost 0 bases and the J segment 5 bases; nucleotides outside the gene matches: 2. Germline V gene lookup returns CDR1 LGHNA and CDR2 YSLEER. CDR3 length: 16 residues.

The CDR3 region is CATSSGLAFYNEQFF. The CDR3 DNA is TGTGCCACCAGCTCGGGACTAGCGTTTTACAATGAGCAGTTCTTC. The chain recombines TRBV15 with TRBJ2-1; 10 nucleotides align to TRBD2. Germline loops: CDR1 LNHNV, CDR2 YYDKDF (reference sequence). The CDR3 is made up of 15 amino acids. V lost 5 bases, J lost 4 bases, and 5 bases stayed unmatched. Full variable domain (outside the CDR3, taken from reference TRBV15 and TRBJ2-1): DAMVIQNPRYQVTQFGKPVTLSCSQTLNHNVMYWYQQKSSQAPKLLFHYYDKDFNNEADTPDNFQSRRPNTSFCFLDIRSPGLGDTAMYLCATSSGLAFYNEQFFGPGTRLTVL.

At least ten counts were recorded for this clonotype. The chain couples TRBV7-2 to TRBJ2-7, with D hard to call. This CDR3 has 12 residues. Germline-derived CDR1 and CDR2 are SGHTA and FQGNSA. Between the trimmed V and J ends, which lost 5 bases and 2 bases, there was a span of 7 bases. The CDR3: CASSHLTYEQYF. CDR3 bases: TGTGCCAGCAGCCACCTGACCTACGAGCAGTACTTC.

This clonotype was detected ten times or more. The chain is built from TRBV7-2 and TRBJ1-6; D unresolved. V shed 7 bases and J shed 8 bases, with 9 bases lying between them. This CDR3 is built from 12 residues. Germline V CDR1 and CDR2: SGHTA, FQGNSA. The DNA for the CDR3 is TGTGCCAGCACCGTTAATGATTCACCCCTCCACTTT. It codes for CASTVNDSPLHF. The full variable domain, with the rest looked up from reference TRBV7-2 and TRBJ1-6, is GAGVSQSPSNKVTEKGKDVELRCDPISGHTALYWYRQSLGQGLEFLIYFQGNSAPDKSGLPSDRFSAERTGGSVSTLTIQRTQQEDSAVYLCASTVNDSPLHFGNGTRLTVT.

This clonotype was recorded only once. This chain's CDR3 is CASRDDFRGGNSPLHF. CDR3 DNA sequence: TGTGCCAGCAGGGATGACTTCCGCGGGGGTAATTCACCCCTCCACTTT. The V call is TRBV19, the J call TRBJ1-6, with D possibly TRBD1 on 5 matching bases. V lost 9 bases to trimming and J lost 6 bases, with 21 bases between them. The CDR3 contains 16 residues. The germline gives CDR1 LNHDA, CDR2 SQIVND (reference sequence).

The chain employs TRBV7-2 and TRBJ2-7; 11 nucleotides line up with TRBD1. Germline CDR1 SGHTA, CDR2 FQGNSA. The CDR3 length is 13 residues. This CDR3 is CASSPRTGGVLDV. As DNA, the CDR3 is TGTGCCAGCAGCCCGAGGACAGGGGGCGTGTTGGACGTC.

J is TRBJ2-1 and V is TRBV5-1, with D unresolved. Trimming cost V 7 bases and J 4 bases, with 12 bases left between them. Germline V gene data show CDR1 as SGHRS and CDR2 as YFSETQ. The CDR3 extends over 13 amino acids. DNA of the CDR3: TGCGCCAGCCGAGAGACACCGTACAATGAGCAGTTCTTC. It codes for CASRETPYNEQFF. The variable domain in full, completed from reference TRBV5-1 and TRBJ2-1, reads KAGVTQTPRYLIKTRGQQVTLSCSPISGHRSVSWYQQTPGQGLQFLFEYFSETQRNKGNFPGRFSGRQFSNSRSEMNVSTLELGDSALYLCASRETPYNEQFFGPGTRLTVL.

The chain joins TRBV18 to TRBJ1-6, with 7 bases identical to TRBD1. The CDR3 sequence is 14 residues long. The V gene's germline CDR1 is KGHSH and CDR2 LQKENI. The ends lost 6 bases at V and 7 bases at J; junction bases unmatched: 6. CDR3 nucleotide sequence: TGTGCCAGCTCTCTCGACAGGGTCAATTCACCCCTCCACTTT. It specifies CASSLDRVNSPLHF.

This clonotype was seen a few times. The CDR3 bases are TGTGCCAGTAGTATTGTGTACGGGAGTGATAACGAGCAGTACTTC. Its translation: CASSIVYGSDNEQYF. V is TRBV19 and J is TRBJ2-7; the D gene is possibly TRBD2 (6 bases). Trimming stripped 3 bases from V and 5 bases from J, with 17 bases between. Germline values: CDR1 LNHDA, CDR2 SQIVND (reference sequence). The CDR3 length is 15 residues.

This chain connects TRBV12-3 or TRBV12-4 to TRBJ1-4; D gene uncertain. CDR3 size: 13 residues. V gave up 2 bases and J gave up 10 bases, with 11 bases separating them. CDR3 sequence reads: CASSLRPHGKLFF. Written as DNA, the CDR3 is TGTGCCAGCAGTTTAAGGCCCCATGGAAAACTGTTTTTT.

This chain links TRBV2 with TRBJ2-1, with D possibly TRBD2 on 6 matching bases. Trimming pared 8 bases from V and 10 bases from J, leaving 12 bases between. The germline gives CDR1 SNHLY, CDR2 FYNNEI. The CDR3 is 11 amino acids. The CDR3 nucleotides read TGTGCCAGCGCTTGGGACTCCGAGCAGTTCTTC. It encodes CASAWDSEQFF.

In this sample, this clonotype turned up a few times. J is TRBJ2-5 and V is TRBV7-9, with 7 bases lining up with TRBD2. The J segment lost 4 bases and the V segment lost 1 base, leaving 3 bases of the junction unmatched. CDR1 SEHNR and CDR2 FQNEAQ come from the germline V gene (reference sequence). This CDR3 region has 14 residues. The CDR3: CASSLGWGGETQYF. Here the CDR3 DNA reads TGTGCCAGCAGCTTAGGTTGGGGGGGAGAGACCCAGTACTTC.

CDR3 nucleotides: TGTGCCAGCAACCCGACAATCCCCGGGGAGACCCAGTACTTC. Its protein product is CASNPTIPGETQYF. The J gene is TRBJ2-5, the V gene TRBV28; D unresolved. The ends were cut back, 7 bases at V and 5 bases at J, with 17 bases in the middle. This CDR3 has 14 residues. CDR1 MDHEN and CDR2 SYDVKM come from the germline V gene.

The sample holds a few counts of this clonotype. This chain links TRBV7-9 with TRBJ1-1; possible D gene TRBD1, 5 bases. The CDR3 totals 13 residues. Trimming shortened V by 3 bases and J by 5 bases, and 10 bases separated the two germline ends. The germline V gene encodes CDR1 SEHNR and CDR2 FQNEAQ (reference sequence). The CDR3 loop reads CASSLQGVTEAFF. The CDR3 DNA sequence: TGTGCCAGCAGCTTGCAGGGTGTAACTGAAGCTTTCTTT.